The text below deals with one T cell receptor (beta chain). V lost 8 bases and J lost 5, with 15 bases in between. The CDR3 is made up of 13 amino acids. The germline gives CDR1 SNHLY, CDR2 FYNNEI. The table came from immunoSEQ multiplex PCR; TCRdb's copy has only in-frame clones and leaves some out. The data contain hundreds of thousands of clones, 73% of them singletons. The data derive from a study of shared clonotypes between healthy human individuals. The chain links TRBV2 to TRBJ2-5; D possibly uses TRBD1 or TRBD2 (5 bases each). The source of this sequence is a young woman in good health. Sequences were obtained from memory CD4+ T cells sorted from blood. Subset here: CD45RA-negative fraction. This CDR3 reads CASGRNWGETQYF. The CDR3, as DNA: TGTGCCAGCGGACGTAATTGGGGGGAGACCCAGTACTTC.